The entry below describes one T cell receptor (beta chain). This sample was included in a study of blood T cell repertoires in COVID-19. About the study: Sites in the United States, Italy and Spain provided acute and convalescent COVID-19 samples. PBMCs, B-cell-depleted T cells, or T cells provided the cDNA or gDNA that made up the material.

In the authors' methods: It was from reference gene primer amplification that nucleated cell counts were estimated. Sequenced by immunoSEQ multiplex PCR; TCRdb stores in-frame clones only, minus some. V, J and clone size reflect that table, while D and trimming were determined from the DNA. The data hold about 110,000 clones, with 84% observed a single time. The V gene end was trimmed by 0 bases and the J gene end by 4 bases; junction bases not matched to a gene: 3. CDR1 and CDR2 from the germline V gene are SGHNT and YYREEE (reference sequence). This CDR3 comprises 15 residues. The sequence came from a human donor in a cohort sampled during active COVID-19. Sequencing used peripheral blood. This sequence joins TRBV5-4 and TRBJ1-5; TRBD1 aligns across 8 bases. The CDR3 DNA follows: TGTGCCAGCAGCTTGGATCAGGGGGCGAATCAGCCCCAGCATTTT. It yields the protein CASSLDQGANQPQHF.